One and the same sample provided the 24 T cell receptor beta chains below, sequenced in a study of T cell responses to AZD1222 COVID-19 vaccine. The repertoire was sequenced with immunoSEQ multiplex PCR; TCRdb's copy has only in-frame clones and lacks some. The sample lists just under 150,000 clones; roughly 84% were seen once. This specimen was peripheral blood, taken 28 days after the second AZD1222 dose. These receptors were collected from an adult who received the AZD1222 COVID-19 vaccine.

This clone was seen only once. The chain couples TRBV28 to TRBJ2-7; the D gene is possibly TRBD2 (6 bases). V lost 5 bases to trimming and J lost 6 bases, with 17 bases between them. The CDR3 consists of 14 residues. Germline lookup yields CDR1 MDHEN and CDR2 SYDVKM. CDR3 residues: CASSPSPGGAEQYF. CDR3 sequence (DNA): TGTGCCAGCAGTCCCTCCCCCGGGGGAGCCGAGCAGTACTTC.

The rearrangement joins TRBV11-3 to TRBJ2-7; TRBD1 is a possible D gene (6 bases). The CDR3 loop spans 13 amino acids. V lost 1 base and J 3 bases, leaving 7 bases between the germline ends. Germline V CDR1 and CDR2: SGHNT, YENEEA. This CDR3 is CASSLGTDYEQYF. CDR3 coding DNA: TGTGCCAGCAGCTTAGGGACAGACTACGAGCAGTACTTC.

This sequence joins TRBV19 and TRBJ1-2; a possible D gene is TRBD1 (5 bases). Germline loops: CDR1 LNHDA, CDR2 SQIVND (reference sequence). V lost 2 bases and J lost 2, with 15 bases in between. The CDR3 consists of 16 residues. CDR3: CASSITPSGGNYGYTF. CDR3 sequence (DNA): TGTGCCAGTAGTATAACCCCGTCGGGGGGAAACTATGGCTACACCTTC.

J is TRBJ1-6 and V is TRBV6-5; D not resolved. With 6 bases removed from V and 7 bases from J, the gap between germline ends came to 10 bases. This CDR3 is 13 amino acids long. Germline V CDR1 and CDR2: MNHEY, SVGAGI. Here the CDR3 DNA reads TGTGCCAGCAGGCTCGTAGGGAATTCACCCCTCCACTTT. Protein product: CASRLVGNSPLHF.

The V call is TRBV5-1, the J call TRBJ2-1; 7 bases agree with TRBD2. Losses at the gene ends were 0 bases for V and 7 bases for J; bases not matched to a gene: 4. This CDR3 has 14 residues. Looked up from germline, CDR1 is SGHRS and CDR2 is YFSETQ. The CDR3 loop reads CASSLEGEGNEQFF. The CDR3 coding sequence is TGCGCCAGCAGCTTGGAAGGGGAGGGGAATGAGCAGTTCTTC. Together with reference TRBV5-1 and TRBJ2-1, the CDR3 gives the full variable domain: KAGVTQTPRYLIKTRGQQVTLSCSPISGHRSVSWYQQTPGQGLQFLFEYFSETQRNKGNFPGRFSGRQFSNSRSEMNVSTLELGDSALYLCASSLEGEGNEQFFGPGTRLTVL.

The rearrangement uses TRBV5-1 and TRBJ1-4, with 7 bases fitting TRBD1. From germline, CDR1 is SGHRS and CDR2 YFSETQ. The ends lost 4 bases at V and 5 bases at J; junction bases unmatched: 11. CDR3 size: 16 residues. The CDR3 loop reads CASSPLSGGMNEKLFF. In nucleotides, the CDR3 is TGCGCCAGCAGCCCCCTGTCAGGGGGGATGAATGAAAAACTGTTTTTT.

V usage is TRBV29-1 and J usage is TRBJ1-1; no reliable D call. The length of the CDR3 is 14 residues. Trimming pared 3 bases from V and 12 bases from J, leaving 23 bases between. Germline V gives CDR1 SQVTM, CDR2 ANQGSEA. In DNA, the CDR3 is TGCAGCGTTGAGGGAGGCGAGGGCTTACGAAGGCCTTTCTTT. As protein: CSVEGGEGLRRPFF.

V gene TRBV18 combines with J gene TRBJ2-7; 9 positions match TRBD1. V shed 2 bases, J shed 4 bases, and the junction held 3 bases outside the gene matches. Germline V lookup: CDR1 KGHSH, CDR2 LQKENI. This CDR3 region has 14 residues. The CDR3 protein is CASSPKDRGYEQYF. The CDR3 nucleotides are TGTGCCAGCTCACCAAAGGACAGGGGATACGAGCAGTACTTC. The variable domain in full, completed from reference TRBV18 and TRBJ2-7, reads NAGVMQNPRHLVRRRGQEARLRCSPMKGHSHVYWYRQLPEEGLKFMVYLQKENIIDESGMPKERFSAEFPKEGPSILRIQQVVRGDSAAYFCASSPKDRGYEQYFGPGTRLTVT.

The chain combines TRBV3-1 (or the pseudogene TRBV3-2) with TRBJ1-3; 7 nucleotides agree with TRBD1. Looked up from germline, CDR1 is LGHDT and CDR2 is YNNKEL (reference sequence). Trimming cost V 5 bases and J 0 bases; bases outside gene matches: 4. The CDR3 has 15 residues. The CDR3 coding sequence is TGTGCCAGCAGCTGGACAGGTCGCTCTGGAAACACCATATATTTT. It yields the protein CASSWTGRSGNTIYF.

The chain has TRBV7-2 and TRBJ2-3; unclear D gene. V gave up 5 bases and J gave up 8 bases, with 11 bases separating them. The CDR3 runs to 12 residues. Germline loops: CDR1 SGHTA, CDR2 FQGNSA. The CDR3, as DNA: TGTGCCAGCAGCCCCGAGTGGGGTACGCAGTATTTT. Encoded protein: CASSPEWGTQYF.

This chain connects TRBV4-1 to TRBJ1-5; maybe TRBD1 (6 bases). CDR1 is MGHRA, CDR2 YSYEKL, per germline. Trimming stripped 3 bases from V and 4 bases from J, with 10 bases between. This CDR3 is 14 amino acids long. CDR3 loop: CASSHAGTNQPQHF. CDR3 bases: TGCGCCAGCAGCCATGCGGGGACAAATCAGCCCCAGCATTTT.

The CDR3 DNA sequence: TGTGCCAGCAGTTTAATATGGCCAGCCAACGAGCAGTACTTC. Its protein is CASSLIWPANEQYF. This chain joins TRBV28 and TRBJ2-7; D call uncertain. The CDR3 runs 14 residues. Germline V lookup: CDR1 MDHEN, CDR2 SYDVKM. The V end was cut by 2 bases, the J end by 5 bases, with 13 bases between.

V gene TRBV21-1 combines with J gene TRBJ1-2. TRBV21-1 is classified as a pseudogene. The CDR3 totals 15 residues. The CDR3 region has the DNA TGTGCCAGCAGCAAAGTGAAGGAGAAACTCTATGGCTACACCTTC. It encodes CASSKVKEKLYGYTF.

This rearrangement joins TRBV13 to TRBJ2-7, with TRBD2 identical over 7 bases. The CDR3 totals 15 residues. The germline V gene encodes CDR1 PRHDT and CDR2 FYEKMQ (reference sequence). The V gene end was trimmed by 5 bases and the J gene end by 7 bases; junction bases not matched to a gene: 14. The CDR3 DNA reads TGTGCCAGCAGCCCCCCGGGGAGCGGGGCGCTTGAGCAGTACTTC. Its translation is CASSPPGSGALEQYF.

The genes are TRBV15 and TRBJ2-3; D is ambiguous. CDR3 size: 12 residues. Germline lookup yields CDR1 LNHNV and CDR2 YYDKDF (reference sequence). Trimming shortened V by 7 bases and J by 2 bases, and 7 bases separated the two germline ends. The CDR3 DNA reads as TGTGCCACCACGGCCCTCACAGATACGCAGTATTTT. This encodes CATTALTDTQYF.

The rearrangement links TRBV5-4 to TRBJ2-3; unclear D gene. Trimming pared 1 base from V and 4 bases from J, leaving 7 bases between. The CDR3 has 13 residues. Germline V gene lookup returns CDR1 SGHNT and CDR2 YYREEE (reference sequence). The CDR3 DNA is TGTGCCAGCAGCTTGATGGTTTCAGATACGCAGTATTTT. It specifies CASSLMVSDTQYF.

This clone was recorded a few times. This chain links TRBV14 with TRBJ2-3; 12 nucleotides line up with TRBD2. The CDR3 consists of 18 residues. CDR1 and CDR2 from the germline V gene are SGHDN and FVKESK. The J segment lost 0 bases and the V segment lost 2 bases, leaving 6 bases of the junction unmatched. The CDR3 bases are TGTGCCAGCAGCCAACCTCTTGGGACTAGCGGGAGCACAGATACGCAGTATTTT. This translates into CASSQPLGTSGSTDTQYF. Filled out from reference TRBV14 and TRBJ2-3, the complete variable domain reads EAGVTQFPSHSVIEKGQTVTLRCDPISGHDNLYWYRRVMGKEIKFLLHFVKESKQDESGMPNNRFLAERTGGTYSTLKVQPAELEDSGVYFCASSQPLGTSGSTDTQYFGPGTRLTVL.

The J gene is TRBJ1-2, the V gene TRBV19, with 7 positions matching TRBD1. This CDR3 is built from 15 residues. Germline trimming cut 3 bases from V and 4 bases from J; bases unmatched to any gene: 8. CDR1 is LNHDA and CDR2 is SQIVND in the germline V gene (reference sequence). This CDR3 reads CASSIDDRVPYGYTF. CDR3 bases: TGTGCCAGTAGTATCGACGACAGGGTCCCCTATGGCTACACCTTC. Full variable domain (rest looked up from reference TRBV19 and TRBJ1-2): DGGITQSPKYLFRKEGQNVTLSCEQNLNHDAMYWYRQDPGQGLRLIYYSQIVNDFQKGDIAEGYSVSREKKESFPLTVTSAQKNPTAFYLCASSIDDRVPYGYTFGSGTRLTVV.

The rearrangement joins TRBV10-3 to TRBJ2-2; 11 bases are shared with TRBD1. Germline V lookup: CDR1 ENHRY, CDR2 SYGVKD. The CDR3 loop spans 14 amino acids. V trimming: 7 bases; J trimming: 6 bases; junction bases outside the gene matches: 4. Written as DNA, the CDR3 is TGTGCCATCAAGGGACAGGGGGATGCCGGGGAGCTGTTTTTT. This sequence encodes CAIKGQGDAGELFF.

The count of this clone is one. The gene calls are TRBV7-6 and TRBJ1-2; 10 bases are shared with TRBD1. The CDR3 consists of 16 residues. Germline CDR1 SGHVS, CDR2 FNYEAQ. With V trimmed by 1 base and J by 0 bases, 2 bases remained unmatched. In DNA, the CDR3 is TGTGCCAGCAGCTTAGGCGGGACAGGGGCTAACTATGGCTACACCTTC. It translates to CASSLGGTGANYGYTF.

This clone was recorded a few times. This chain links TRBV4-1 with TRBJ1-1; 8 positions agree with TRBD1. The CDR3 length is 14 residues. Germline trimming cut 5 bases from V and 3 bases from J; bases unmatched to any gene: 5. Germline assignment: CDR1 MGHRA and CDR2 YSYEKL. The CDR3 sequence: CASSDYRGDTEAFF. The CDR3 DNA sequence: TGCGCCAGCAGCGATTACAGGGGGGACACTGAAGCTTTCTTT.

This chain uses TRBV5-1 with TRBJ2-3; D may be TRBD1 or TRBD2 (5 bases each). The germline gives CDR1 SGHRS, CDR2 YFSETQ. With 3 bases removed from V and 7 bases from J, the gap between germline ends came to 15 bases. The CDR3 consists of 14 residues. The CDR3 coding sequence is TGCGCCAGCAGCTGGGGCCAAGCGGCGAATACGCAGTATTTT. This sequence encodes CASSWGQAANTQYF.

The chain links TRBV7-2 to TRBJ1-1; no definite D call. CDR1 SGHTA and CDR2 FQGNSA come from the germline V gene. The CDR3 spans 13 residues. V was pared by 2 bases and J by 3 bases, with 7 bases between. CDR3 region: CASSLMRDTEAFF. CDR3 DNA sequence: TGTGCCAGCAGCTTAATGAGAGACACTGAAGCTTTCTTT.

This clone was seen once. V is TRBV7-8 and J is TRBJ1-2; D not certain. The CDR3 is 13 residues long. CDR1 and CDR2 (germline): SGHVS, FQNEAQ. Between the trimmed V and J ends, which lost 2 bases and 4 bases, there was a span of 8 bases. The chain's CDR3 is CASSLSQTYGYTF. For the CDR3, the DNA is TGTGCCAGCAGCTTATCACAGACCTATGGCTACACCTTC.